Listed below are T cell receptor beta chains from one sample, sequenced in a study of T cell responses to AZD1222 COVID-19 vaccine. The repertoire was sequenced with immunoSEQ multiplex PCR; TCRdb's copy has only in-frame clones and lacks some. The table has some 150,000 clones, roughly 90% seen once; the top ten hold approximately 4.8%. The material sequenced was peripheral blood, taken on day 0 of AZD1222 vaccination. These receptors came from an adult in good health. The CDR3 runs from the conserved cysteine through the conserved F or W. The D gene is left open where the match is weak. The size of a clone is reported for some rows only, either as once, few or many, or as a class for expanded clones.

v_call: TRBV28
d_call: .
clone_size: .
j_call: TRBJ1-4
cdr3_length: 15
cdr3_nt: TGTGCCAGCAGTGGGCGCGATCGGCGCTGGGAAAAACTGTTTTTT
cdr3_aa: CASSGRDRRWEKLFF

v_call: TRBV6-5
d_call: TRBD1
clone_size: .
j_call: TRBJ1-5
cdr3_length: 15
cdr3_nt: TGTGCCAGCAGTCCCGGGACAGAAAACAATCAGCCCCAGCATTTT
cdr3_aa: CASSPGTENNQPQHF

v_call: TRBV14
d_call: .
clone_size: .
j_call: TRBJ1-2
cdr3_length: 14
cdr3_nt: TGTGCCAGCAGCTCGAGGGACGGCTTATATGGCTACACCTTC
cdr3_aa: CASSSRDGLYGYTF

v_call: TRBV24-1
d_call: .
clone_size: .
j_call: TRBJ2-1
cdr3_length: 16
cdr3_nt: TGTGCCACCAGTGACCCTAGGGGGAAATCCTACAATGAGCAGTTCTTC
cdr3_aa: CATSDPRGKSYNEQFF

v_call: TRBV11-2
d_call: TRBD1
clone_size: .
j_call: TRBJ1-2
cdr3_length: 14
cdr3_nt: TGTGCCAGCACCCAGACAGGGACGGGCTATGGCTACACCTTC
cdr3_aa: CASTQTGTGYGYTF

v_call: TRBV19
d_call: TRBD1
clone_size: .
j_call: TRBJ1-2
cdr3_length: 15
cdr3_nt: TGTGCCAGTAGTCCGGGGACAGGGGGAGACTATGGCTACACCTTC
cdr3_aa: CASSPGTGGDYGYTF

v_call: TRBV27
d_call: .
clone_size: .
j_call: TRBJ2-7
cdr3_length: 12
cdr3_nt: TGTGCCAGCAGTCAAAGACTCGGCGAGCAGTACTTC
cdr3_aa: CASSQRLGEQYF

v_call: TRBV7-8
d_call: .
clone_size: .
j_call: TRBJ1-1
cdr3_length: 14
cdr3_nt: TGTGCCAGCAGCGCGCACAGGGAACGGGCTGAAGCTTTCTTT
cdr3_aa: CASSAHRERAEAFF

v_call: TRBV2
d_call: TRBD2
clone_size: .
j_call: TRBJ2-7
cdr3_length: 15
cdr3_nt: TGTGCCAGCAGACCCGGACTAGCGGGAAGTTACGAGCAGTACTTC
cdr3_aa: CASRPGLAGSYEQYF

v_call: TRBV2
d_call: .
clone_size: .
j_call: TRBJ2-7
cdr3_length: 13
cdr3_nt: TGTGCCAGCAGAAAATACACGGAAGGGGAGCAGTACTTC
cdr3_aa: CASRKYTEGEQYF

v_call: TRBV27
d_call: .
clone_size: .
j_call: TRBJ2-7
cdr3_length: 13
cdr3_nt: TGTGCCAGCTCGTCCGGGCGGAGCTACGAGCAGTACTTC
cdr3_aa: CASSSGRSYEQYF

v_call: TRBV7-8
d_call: TRBD1
clone_size: .
j_call: TRBJ2-1
cdr3_length: 16
cdr3_nt: TGTGCCAGCAGCCTGGAGGACAGGGAGTTCGGAAATGAGCAGTTCTTC
cdr3_aa: CASSLEDREFGNEQFF

v_call: TRBV5-1
d_call: .
clone_size: .
j_call: TRBJ1-5
cdr3_length: 14
cdr3_nt: TGCGCCAGCAGCTTGGAAGGGGGGACTCAGCCCCAGCATTTT
cdr3_aa: CASSLEGGTQPQHF

v_call: TRBV28
d_call: .
clone_size: .
j_call: TRBJ1-2
cdr3_length: 16
cdr3_nt: TGTGCCAGCAGCTCTCTTCGGGACCCTCCGCGCGGTGGCTACACCTTC
cdr3_aa: CASSSLRDPPRGGYTF

v_call: TRBV28
d_call: TRBD1
clone_size: .
j_call: TRBJ2-1
cdr3_length: 14
cdr3_nt: TGTGCCAGCAGGGACAGGGCGAGGGATAATGAGCAGTTCTTC
cdr3_aa: CASRDRARDNEQFF

v_call: TRBV6-1
d_call: TRBD1
clone_size: .
j_call: TRBJ1-2
cdr3_length: 15
cdr3_nt: TGTGCCAGCAGTGAAGCGGGACAGGGATCCTATGGCTACACCTTC
cdr3_aa: CASSEAGQGSYGYTF

v_call: TRBV7-9
d_call: TRBD1
clone_size: .
j_call: TRBJ2-7
cdr3_length: 14
cdr3_nt: TGTGCCAGCAGCTTAACAGGGGCTACTTACGAGCAGTACTTC
cdr3_aa: CASSLTGATYEQYF

v_call: TRBV13
d_call: TRBD1
clone_size: .
j_call: TRBJ1-6
cdr3_length: 15
cdr3_nt: TGTGCCAGCAGCTCTTTGACAGGGGAGAATTCACCCCTCCACTTT
cdr3_aa: CASSSLTGENSPLHF

v_call: TRBV20-1
d_call: .
clone_size: .
j_call: TRBJ1-1
cdr3_length: 11
cdr3_nt: TGCAGTGCTACTAAGGGTTCTGAAGCTTTCTTT
cdr3_aa: CSATKGSEAFF

v_call: TRBV2
d_call: TRBD1
clone_size: .
j_call: TRBJ1-1
cdr3_length: 16
cdr3_nt: TGTGCCAGCAGTGCGATCTTAGACAGGGGGAACACTGAAGCTTTCTTT
cdr3_aa: CASSAILDRGNTEAFF

v_call: TRBV10-3
d_call: .
clone_size: few
j_call: TRBJ2-3
cdr3_length: 20
cdr3_nt: TGTGCCATCAGTGAGTCTATGGTACTAGGTAGGGACTCCAGACCTCATACGCAGTATTTT
cdr3_aa: CAISESMVLGRDSRPHTQYF

v_call: TRBV19
d_call: .
clone_size: .
j_call: TRBJ1-4
cdr3_length: 16
cdr3_nt: TGTGCCAGTAGTGACTCCGGTCGGCGCGCTAATGAAAAACTGTTTTTT
cdr3_aa: CASSDSGRRANEKLFF

v_call: TRBV5-1
d_call: TRBD2
clone_size: .
j_call: TRBJ2-3
cdr3_length: 15
cdr3_nt: TGCGCCAGCAGCGGGTTCGGGAGGGCAACAGATACGCAGTATTTT
cdr3_aa: CASSGFGRATDTQYF

v_call: TRBV19
d_call: TRBD1
clone_size: .
j_call: TRBJ1-5
cdr3_length: 15
cdr3_nt: TGTGCCAGTAGTATATCGCAGGGGGGGAATCAGCCCCAGCATTTT
cdr3_aa: CASSISQGGNQPQHF

v_call: TRBV7-2
d_call: .
clone_size: few
j_call: TRBJ2-7
cdr3_length: 14
cdr3_nt: TGTGCCAGCAGCTCGAGGGTCAGCTCCTACGAGCAGTACTTC
cdr3_aa: CASSSRVSSYEQYF

v_call: TRBV5-1
d_call: .
clone_size: .
j_call: TRBJ1-1
cdr3_length: 13
cdr3_nt: TGCGCCAGCAGCTTGGTTCTAGGTACTGAAGCTTTCTTT
cdr3_aa: CASSLVLGTEAFF

v_call: TRBV6-2/TRBV6-3
d_call: .
clone_size: .
j_call: TRBJ2-1
cdr3_length: 13
cdr3_nt: TGTGCCAGCAGTTACCCACCCTACAATGAGCAGTTCTTC
cdr3_aa: CASSYPPYNEQFF

v_call: TRBV6-5
d_call: .
clone_size: .
j_call: TRBJ1-4
cdr3_length: 13
cdr3_nt: TGTGCCAGCAGTACAGGGTATGGGGAAAAACTGTTTTTT
cdr3_aa: CASSTGYGEKLFF

v_call: TRBV11-2
d_call: .
clone_size: once
j_call: TRBJ2-1
cdr3_length: 15
cdr3_nt: TGTGCCAGCAGCCCACAGCCGGGACGCTACAATGAGCAGTTCTTC
cdr3_aa: CASSPQPGRYNEQFF

v_call: TRBV7-6
d_call: TRBD1
clone_size: .
j_call: TRBJ1-1
cdr3_length: 15
cdr3_nt: TGTGCCAGCAGCTTAAGGCAGGGGGCCCCCCTAGAAGCTTTCTTT
cdr3_aa: CASSLRQGAPLEAFF

v_call: TRBV19
d_call: .
clone_size: few
j_call: TRBJ1-2
cdr3_length: 15
cdr3_nt: TGTGCCAGTAGTATTGTGGACAGATTAAACTATGGCTACACCTTC
cdr3_aa: CASSIVDRLNYGYTF

v_call: TRBV13
d_call: .
clone_size: once
j_call: TRBJ1-2
cdr3_length: 15
cdr3_nt: TGTGCCAGCAGCTTAGGTCGGACAGCTCCCTATGGCTACACCTTC
cdr3_aa: CASSLGRTAPYGYTF

v_call: TRBV6-5
d_call: .
clone_size: .
j_call: TRBJ1-4
cdr3_length: 13
cdr3_nt: TGTGCCAGCAGTTACACGGCTAATGAAAAACTGTTTTTT
cdr3_aa: CASSYTANEKLFF

v_call: TRBV7-6
d_call: .
clone_size: .
j_call: TRBJ1-1
cdr3_length: 16
cdr3_nt: TGTGCCAGCAGCCCCACAATAATCGGGACCACCTATGAAGCTTTCTTT
cdr3_aa: CASSPTIIGTTYEAFF

v_call: TRBV27
d_call: TRBD1
clone_size: .
j_call: TRBJ1-5
cdr3_length: 15
cdr3_nt: TGTGCCAGCAGTGCCCGGGACAGGGGAAATCAGCCCCAGCATTTT
cdr3_aa: CASSARDRGNQPQHF

v_call: TRBV7-9
d_call: TRBD1
clone_size: .
j_call: TRBJ1-3
cdr3_length: 14
cdr3_nt: TGTGCCAGCACCGACAGGGATTCTGGAAACACCATATATTTT
cdr3_aa: CASTDRDSGNTIYF

v_call: TRBV7-8
d_call: TRBD2
clone_size: .
j_call: TRBJ2-5
cdr3_length: 16
cdr3_nt: TGTGCCAGCAGCCCGCCGGCGGGAGGCAGCAAGGAGACCCAGTACTTC
cdr3_aa: CASSPPAGGSKETQYF

v_call: TRBV7-8
d_call: .
clone_size: .
j_call: TRBJ1-5
cdr3_length: 16
cdr3_nt: TGTGCCAGCAGCTTAGAGGCAGCTCTCCTTAATCAGCCCCAGCATTTT
cdr3_aa: CASSLEAALLNQPQHF

v_call: TRBV10-3
d_call: .
clone_size: .
j_call: TRBJ1-3
cdr3_length: 16
cdr3_nt: TGTGCCATCAGTGAGTCAGTGAGGGGCTCTGGAAACACCATATATTTT
cdr3_aa: CAISESVRGSGNTIYF

v_call: TRBV19
d_call: .
clone_size: .
j_call: TRBJ2-3
cdr3_length: 14
cdr3_nt: TGTGCCAGTACTCAGGACAGACGCACAGATACGCAGTATTTT
cdr3_aa: CASTQDRRTDTQYF

v_call: TRBV4-2
d_call: .
clone_size: .
j_call: TRBJ2-6
cdr3_length: 15
cdr3_nt: TGTGCCAGCAGCCAAGGGGGCGCTGGGGCCAACGTCCTGACTTTC
cdr3_aa: CASSQGGAGANVLTF

v_call: TRBV7-9
d_call: TRBD1
clone_size: .
j_call: TRBJ2-7
cdr3_length: 14
cdr3_nt: TGTGCCAGCAGCCGTGACAGGGTGCCCTACGAGCAGTACTTC
cdr3_aa: CASSRDRVPYEQYF

v_call: TRBV18
d_call: .
clone_size: .
j_call: TRBJ1-5
cdr3_length: 15
cdr3_nt: TGTGCCAGCTCACCAGGGGGTGGGGGCAATCAGCCCCAGCATTTT
cdr3_aa: CASSPGGGGNQPQHF

v_call: TRBV19
d_call: .
clone_size: once
j_call: TRBJ2-1
cdr3_length: 14
cdr3_nt: TGTGCCAGTAGTCCCGGGGACTTCTACAATGAGCAGTTCTTC
cdr3_aa: CASSPGDFYNEQFF

v_call: TRBV6-5
d_call: TRBD1
clone_size: .
j_call: TRBJ1-1
cdr3_length: 15
cdr3_nt: TGTGCCAGCAGTACGGGACAGGGGGCCGGAACTGAAGCTTTCTTT
cdr3_aa: CASSTGQGAGTEAFF

v_call: TRBV5-1
d_call: TRBD1
clone_size: .
j_call: TRBJ2-7
cdr3_length: 14
cdr3_nt: TGCGCCAGCAGCCCGGGACAGGGAATCCACGAGCAGTACTTC
cdr3_aa: CASSPGQGIHEQYF

v_call: TRBV11-2
d_call: TRBD1
clone_size: .
j_call: TRBJ2-1
cdr3_length: 15
cdr3_nt: TGTGCCAGCAGCTTATGGGAAGGGACAGCAGGGGAGCAGTTCTTC
cdr3_aa: CASSLWEGTAGEQFF

v_call: TRBV2
d_call: TRBD1
clone_size: .
j_call: TRBJ1-1
cdr3_length: 15
cdr3_nt: TGTGCCAGCATACGTCCCGGGACAGGGAACACTGAAGCTTTCTTT
cdr3_aa: CASIRPGTGNTEAFF

v_call: TRBV5-6
d_call: .
clone_size: .
j_call: TRBJ1-5
cdr3_length: 14
cdr3_nt: TGTGCCAGCAGCCCTAACGGGGGGAGTCAGCCCCAGCATTTT
cdr3_aa: CASSPNGGSQPQHF

v_call: TRBV19
d_call: TRBD1
clone_size: .
j_call: TRBJ1-2
cdr3_length: 13
cdr3_nt: TGTGCCAGTAGTAACAGGGGGGACGGCGGCTACACCTTC
cdr3_aa: CASSNRGDGGYTF

v_call: TRBV30
d_call: .
clone_size: .
j_call: TRBJ2-7
cdr3_length: 12
cdr3_nt: TGTGCCTCAGAAGGTCACTCCTACGAGCAGTACTTC
cdr3_aa: CASEGHSYEQYF